This TCR beta chain comes out of a study of blood T cell repertoires in COVID-19. Sequenced by immunoSEQ multiplex PCR; TCRdb stores in-frame clones only, minus some. The data contain about 58,000 clones, 85% to 90% of them seen just once; the ten biggest clones take up around 4.5%. This clone was picked up one time. This TCR was sampled from a man in his forties with active COVID-19. Specimen: peripheral blood.

CDR3 residues: CASSSGGQGAILPLHF. In DNA, the CDR3 is TGTGCCAGTAGTTCGGGAGGACAGGGGGCAATATTGCCCCTCCACTTT. The V and J genes are TRBV19 and TRBJ1-6; 11 nucleotides align to TRBD1. J lost 13 bases, V lost 5 bases, and 13 bases had no gene match. This CDR3 comprises 16 residues. The V gene's germline CDR1 is LNHDA and CDR2 SQIVND (reference sequence).